This TCR beta chain was sequenced in a study of cytomegalovirus exposure and HLA in healthy donors (dated by TCRdb to 2016 to 2017). The study in broad terms: According to a later analysis, one platform produced both the 120 validation repertoires and the 666 repertoires of the first cohort. The aim of the study was to test whether cataloging public T cell receptors could identify signatures of past pathogen exposure. Along with the approximately 650-subject first cohort, a separate validation cohort of around 120 different subjects was used. The study combined high-throughput TCR immunosequencing, statistical association of individual TCRs with disease status, and machine learning to predict cytomegalovirus infection status. Broad study findings and their caveats: Across donors, most TCR sequences were observed very rarely, whereas some public TCRs were present in many individuals. The classifier was reported to diagnose cytomegalovirus status with high specificity and sensitivity in both the original cohort and the validation cohort. Of the cluster scores, 90% to 95% were above 0 in a later analysis, which found that TCRs clustered in the first cohort also tended to co-occur in the 120 validation repertoires. In the study, about 150 TCR beta chains were listed as associated with cytomegalovirus. In vitro tests confirmed that a few of the cytomegalovirus-associated TCR beta chains recognize cytomegalovirus antigens. A later analysis had no HLA typing for the validation cohort, so co-occurrence there was scored across all 110 or so repertoires. It was suggested by the authors that the approach could potentially be generalized to other disease states and immunological phenotypes.

The library was made by the immunoSEQ multiplex PCR assay. Processing in the source paper ran as follows. A statistical classification framework was built to diagnose cytomegalovirus status from the catalog of TCR beta chain sequences. The table comes from immuneACCESS by way of TCRdb, which keeps in-frame sequences with V and J called. Part of the clones is missing from these tables; in studies checked, under half for an unresolved V gene and the rest for unknown reasons. That table gives V, J and clone size, and the DNA gave D and trimming. This sample lists over 200,000 clones; about 90% were detected once. 0.37% of the sample is in the top ten clones. The donors were included in the validation cohort of approximately 120 subjects, a group kept apart from the roughly 610-subject first cohort. CDR1 and CDR2, looked up from the germline V gene, are MNHEY and SVGAGI. Taken from cysteine to phenylalanine, the CDR3 has 14 residues. The DNA shown is the 42-base CDR3, in frame from base 1. Trimming at the junction amounts to 6 bases on V and 6 bases on J, and the germline ends lie 17 bases apart.

To note about this clone: Its antigen remains unidentified. No base-level quality is on record; no much larger clone is a single base apart.

Source material: PBMCs. This sequence originates from a woman aged 18-30 years in good health and CMV-seronegative. This chain joins TRBV6-5 to TRBJ1-2, with a weak D call of TRBD1 (5 bases match). The nucleotide sequence reads as follows: TGTGCCAGCAGACCCACATTGGGGCACGATGGCTACACCTTC. Its protein reads: CASRPTLGHDGYTF.